The 7 T cell receptor beta chains reported below all come from one sample, sequenced in a study of CD8 T cells in Susac syndrome. Random hexamers primed reverse transcription of about 0.5 to 1 ug RNA. TCRdb re-called the immunoSEQ multiplex PCR reads through MiXCR, storing one row per CDR3 protein. The sample lists 160,000 or so distinct CDR3 sequences, 92% occurring once. Material: CD4+ T cells from PBMCs. All receptors derive from a human donor in good health.

This clonotype appeared a single time. V usage is TRBV30 and J usage is TRBJ1-5; TRBD1 matches 10 bases. The CDR3 runs 14 residues. The V gene's germline CDR1 is GTSNPN and CDR2 SVGIG (reference sequence). V shed 5 bases, J shed 7 bases, and the junction held 8 bases outside the gene matches. CDR3 coding DNA: TGTGCCTGGGGCCTCGGGACAGGGGCCCAGCCCCAGCATTTT. Translated: CAWGLGTGAQPQHF.

V is TRBV27 and J is TRBJ2-3; no clear D. There are 14 residues in the CDR3. V was clipped by 3 bases and J by 0 bases, with 7 bases between them. Germline V CDR1 and CDR2: MNHEY, SMNVEV (reference sequence). The CDR3 loop is CASSLGPSTDTQYF. CDR3 coding DNA: TGTGCCAGCAGTTTGGGTCCTAGCACAGATACGCAGTATTTT.

The chain couples TRBV11-2 to TRBJ2-2, with 11 bases aligning to TRBD2. This CDR3 is built from 16 residues. The V gene end was trimmed by 3 bases and the J gene end by 1 base; junction bases not matched to a gene: 1. Germline V gene sequence: CDR1 SGHAT, CDR2 FQNNGV. CDR3 nucleotides: TGTGCCAGCAGCTTCACTAGCGGGGGGAACACCGGGGAGCTGTTTTTT. This translates into CASSFTSGGNTGELFF.

This chain joins TRBV5-1 and TRBJ2-1; no definite D call. The CDR3 extends over 13 amino acids. Trimming took 1 base from V and 6 from J, leaving 8 bases between them. Germline lookup yields CDR1 SGHRS and CDR2 YFSETQ. This CDR3 reads CASSLPQPNEQFF. Here the CDR3 DNA reads TGCGCCAGCAGCTTGCCACAGCCCAATGAGCAGTTCTTC.

V is TRBV9 and J is TRBJ2-5; 7 bases are shared with TRBD2. CDR3 length equals 18 residues. In germline, CDR1 is SGDLS, CDR2 YYNGEE. V lost 3 bases to trimming and J lost 1 base; unmatched junction nucleotides: 15. The CDR3 loop is CASSATHPGLAVQETQYF. DNA of the CDR3: TGTGCCAGCAGCGCAACCCACCCCGGGCTAGCGGTCCAAGAGACCCAGTACTTC. Using reference TRBV9 and TRBJ2-5 for the parts outside the CDR3, the full variable domain is DSGVTQTPKHLITATGQRVTLRCSPRSGDLSVYWYQQSLDQGLQFLIQYYNGEERAKGNILERFSAQQFPDLHSELNLSSLELGDSALYFCASSATHPGLAVQETQYFGPGTRLLVL.

The rearrangement uses TRBV12-3 or TRBV12-4 and TRBJ1-4; 7 bases are shared with TRBD1. Germline trimming cut 2 bases from V and 8 bases from J; bases unmatched to any gene: 5. The CDR3 length is 14 residues. The DNA for the CDR3 is TGTGCCAGCAGTTTAAGAGGGGGCGGGGAAAAACTGTTTTTT. Translating it yields CASSLRGGGEKLFF.

V usage is TRBV7-2 and J usage is TRBJ1-3; a possible D gene is TRBD1 (5 bases). Germline V lookup: CDR1 SGHTA, CDR2 FQGNSA. The length of the CDR3 is 15 residues. The germline V and J ends were trimmed by 4 bases and 0 bases, with 10 bases remaining between them. The DNA of the CDR3 is TGTGCCAGCAGCTCCCGGACACACTCTGGAAACACCATATATTTT. Translated: CASSSRTHSGNTIYF. Using reference TRBV7-2 and TRBJ1-3 for the parts outside the CDR3, the full variable domain is GAGVSQSPSNKVTEKGKDVELRCDPISGHTALYWYRQSLGQGLEFLIYFQGNSAPDKSGLPSDRFSAERTGGSVSTLTIQRTQQEDSAVYLCASSSRTHSGNTIYFGEGSWLTVV.